This T cell receptor (beta chain) was identified during a study of control samples from healthy donors and cancer patients. Data came from immunoSEQ multiplex PCR; TCRdb stores just in-frame clones and leaves some out. The table has over 75,000 clones, around 92% seen once. The germline V and J ends were trimmed by 3 bases and 4 bases, with 9 bases remaining between them. CDR1 is SGHTA and CDR2 is FQGNSA in the germline V gene. The CDR3 runs 14 residues. The sequencing input was blood. The V call is TRBV7-2, the J call TRBJ1-4; possibly TRBD1 for D (5 bases). This TCR was recovered from a young man in good health. This chain's CDR3 is CASSLGGLNEKLFF. In nucleotides, the CDR3 is TGTGCCAGCAGCTTGGGGGGACTTAATGAAAAACTGTTTTTT.